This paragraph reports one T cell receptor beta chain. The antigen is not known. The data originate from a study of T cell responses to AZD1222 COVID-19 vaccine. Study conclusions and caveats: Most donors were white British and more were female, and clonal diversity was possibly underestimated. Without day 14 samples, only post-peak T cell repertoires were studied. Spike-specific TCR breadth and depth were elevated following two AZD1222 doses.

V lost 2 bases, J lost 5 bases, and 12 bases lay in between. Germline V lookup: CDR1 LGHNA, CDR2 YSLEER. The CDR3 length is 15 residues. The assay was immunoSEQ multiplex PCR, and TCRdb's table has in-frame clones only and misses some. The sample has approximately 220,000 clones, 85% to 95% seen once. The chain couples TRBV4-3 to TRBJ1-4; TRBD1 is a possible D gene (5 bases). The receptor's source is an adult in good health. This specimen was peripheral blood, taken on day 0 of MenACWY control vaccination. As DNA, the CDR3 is TGCGCCAGCAGCCAAAACCCGGGGCCGAATGAAAAACTGTTTTTT. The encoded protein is CASSQNPGPNEKLFF.